The TCR beta chain under discussion was sequenced for a study of T cells in Graves' hyperthyroidism and ophthalmopathy. TCR beta CDR3 region amplification was performed from RNA transcripts. A first-round RT-PCR of the TCR CDR3 used the HTBI primer set. TCRdb re-analysed the multiplex PCR reads in MiXCR, keeping a single row per CDR3 protein. There are approximately 370,000 distinct CDR3 sequences in the sample; about a sixth occur only once, and 30% to 40% lies in the top ten. This clonotype was found many times. When hyperthyroidism was first diagnosed, the blood sample was taken, preceding any ophthalmopathy symptoms. V lost 7 bases, J lost 4 bases, and 7 bases lay in between. Germline CDR1 and CDR2: SNHLY and FYNNEI. The CDR3 length is 11 residues.

This TCR was recovered from a woman in her 30s with Graves' hyperthyroidism that later progressed to Graves' ophthalmopathy. Sequencing was performed on blood. The rearrangement links TRBV2 to TRBJ1-2, with D uncertain. The CDR3 is CASNGGYGYTF. CDR3 nucleotides: TGTGCCAGCAACGGCGGCTATGGCTACACCTTC.